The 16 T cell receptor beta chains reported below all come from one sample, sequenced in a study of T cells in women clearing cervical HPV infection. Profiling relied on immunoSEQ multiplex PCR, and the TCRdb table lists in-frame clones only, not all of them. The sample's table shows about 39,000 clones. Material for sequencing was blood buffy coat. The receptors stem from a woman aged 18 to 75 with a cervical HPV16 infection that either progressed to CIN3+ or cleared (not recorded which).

The CDR3 is CASSLVVAGHPGGELFF. Partial CDR3 DNA: TGTGCCAGCAGCTTAGTCGTAGCGGGGCACCCGGGCGGGGAG. The gene calls are TRBV7-3 and TRBJ2-2; TRBD2 matches at 8 bases. The CDR3 end lies 3 residues beyond the end of the read and is filled in from the germline J gene. The germline gives CDR1 SGHTA, CDR2 FQGTGA. The junction had 12 bases not matched to a gene; V was cut back by 2 bases and J by 7 bases. The length of the CDR3 is 17 residues.

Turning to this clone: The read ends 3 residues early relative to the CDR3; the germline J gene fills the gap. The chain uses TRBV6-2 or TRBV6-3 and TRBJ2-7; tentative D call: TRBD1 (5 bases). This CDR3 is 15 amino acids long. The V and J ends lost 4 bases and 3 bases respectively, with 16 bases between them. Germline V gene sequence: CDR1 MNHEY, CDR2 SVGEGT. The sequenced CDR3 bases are TGTGCCAGCAGTTCCCGAGGTCGACAGCTCTACGAG. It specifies CASSSRGRQLYE. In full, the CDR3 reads CASSSRGRQLYEQYF.

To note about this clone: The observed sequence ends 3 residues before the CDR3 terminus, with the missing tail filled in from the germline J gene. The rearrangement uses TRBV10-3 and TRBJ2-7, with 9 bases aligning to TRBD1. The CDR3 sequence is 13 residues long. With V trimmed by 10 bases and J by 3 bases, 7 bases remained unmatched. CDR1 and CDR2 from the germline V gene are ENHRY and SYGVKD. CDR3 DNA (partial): TGTGCCACCACAGGGACAGGGATCTACGAG. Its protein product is CATTGTGIYE. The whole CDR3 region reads CATTGTGIYEQYF.

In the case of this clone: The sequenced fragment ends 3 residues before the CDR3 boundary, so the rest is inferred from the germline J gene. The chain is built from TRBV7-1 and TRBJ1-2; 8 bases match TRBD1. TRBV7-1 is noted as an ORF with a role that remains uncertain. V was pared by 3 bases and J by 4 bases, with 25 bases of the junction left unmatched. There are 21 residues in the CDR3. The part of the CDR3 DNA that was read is TGTGCCAGCAGCTCCGTGGGTGGCACAGGGGGTCAACGCGCGGCCCTCTATGGC. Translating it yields CASSSVGGTGGQRAALYG. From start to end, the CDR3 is CASSSVGGTGGQRAALYGYTF.

CDR3 sequence reads: CSVKVGGNQPQHF. The DNA read from the CDR3 is TGCAGCGTAAAGGTAGGGGGCAATCAGCCC. V is TRBV29-1 and J is TRBJ1-5; a possible D gene is TRBD1 (5 bases). The DNA ends 3 residues before the CDR3 does, and the rest of the CDR3 is filled in from the germline J gene. Germline CDR1 SQVTM, CDR2 ANQGSEA. This CDR3 has 13 residues. V was pared by 6 bases and J by 2 bases, with 11 bases between.

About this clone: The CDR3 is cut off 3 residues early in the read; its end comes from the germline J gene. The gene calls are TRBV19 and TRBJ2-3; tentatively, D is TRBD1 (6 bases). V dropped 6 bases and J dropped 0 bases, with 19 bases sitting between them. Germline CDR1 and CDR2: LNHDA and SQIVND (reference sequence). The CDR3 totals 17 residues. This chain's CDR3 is CASSAYARTASTDTQYF. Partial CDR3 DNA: TGTGCCAGTAGCGCATATGCTCGGACAGCTAGCACAGATACG.

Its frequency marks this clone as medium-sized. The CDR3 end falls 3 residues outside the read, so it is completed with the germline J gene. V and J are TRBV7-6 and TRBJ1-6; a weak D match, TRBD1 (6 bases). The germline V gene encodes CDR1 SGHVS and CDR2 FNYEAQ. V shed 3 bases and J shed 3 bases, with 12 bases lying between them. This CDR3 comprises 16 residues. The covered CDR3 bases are TGTGCCAGCAGCTTGGGGGCCGGGAACTATAATTCACCC. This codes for CASSLGAGNYNSP. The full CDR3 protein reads CASSLGAGNYNSPLHF.

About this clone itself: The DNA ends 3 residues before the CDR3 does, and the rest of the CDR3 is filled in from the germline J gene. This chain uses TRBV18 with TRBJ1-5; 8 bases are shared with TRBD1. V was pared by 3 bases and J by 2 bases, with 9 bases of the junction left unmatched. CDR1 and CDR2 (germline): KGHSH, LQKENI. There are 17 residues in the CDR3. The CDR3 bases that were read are TGTGCCAGCTCACCCCAGGGGCAGGGGGCAGGCAATCAGCCC. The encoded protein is CASSPQGQGAGNQP. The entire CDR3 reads CASSPQGQGAGNQPQHF. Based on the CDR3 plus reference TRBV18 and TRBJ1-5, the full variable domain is NAGVMQNPRHLVRRRGQEARLRCSPMKGHSHVYWYRQLPEEGLKFMVYLQKENIIDESGMPKERFSAEFPKEGPSILRIQQVVRGDSAAYFCASSPQGQGAGNQPQHFGDGTRLSIL.

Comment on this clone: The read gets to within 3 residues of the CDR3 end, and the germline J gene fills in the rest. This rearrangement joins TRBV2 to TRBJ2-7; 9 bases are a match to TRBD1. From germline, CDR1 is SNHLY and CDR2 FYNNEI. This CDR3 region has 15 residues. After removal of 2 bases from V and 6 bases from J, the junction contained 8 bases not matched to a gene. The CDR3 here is CASSETGTGIGEQYF. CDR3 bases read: TGTGCCAGCAGTGAAACGGGGACAGGGATCGGCGAG.

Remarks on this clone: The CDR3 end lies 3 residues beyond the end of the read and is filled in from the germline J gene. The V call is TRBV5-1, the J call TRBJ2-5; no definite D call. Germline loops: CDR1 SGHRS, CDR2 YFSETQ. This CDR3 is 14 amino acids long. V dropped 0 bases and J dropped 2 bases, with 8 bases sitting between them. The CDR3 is CASSLGSGQETQYF. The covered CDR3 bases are TGCGCCAGCAGCTTGGGTTCCGGGCAAGAGACC.

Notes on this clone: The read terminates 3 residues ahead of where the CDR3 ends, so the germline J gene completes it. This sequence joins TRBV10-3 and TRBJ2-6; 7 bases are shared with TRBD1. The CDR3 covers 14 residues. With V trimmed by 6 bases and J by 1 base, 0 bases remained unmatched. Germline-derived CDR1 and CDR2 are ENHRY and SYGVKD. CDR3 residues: CAIRQGSGANVLTF. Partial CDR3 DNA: TGTGCCATCAGACAGGGGTCTGGGGCCAACGTC.

The sequenced CDR3 bases are TGTGCCAGCAGCTTAACTAGCGACAAAGATACG. Translated, it gives CASSLTSDKDT. The complete CDR3 reads CASSLTSDKDTQYF. This rearrangement joins TRBV11-1 to TRBJ2-3; 7 bases map to TRBD2. The CDR3 goes on 3 residues after the read ends, and that part is filled in from the germline J gene. This CDR3 has 14 residues. After removal of 2 bases from V and 5 bases from J, the junction contained 4 bases not matched to a gene. The germline V gene encodes CDR1 SGHAT and CDR2 FQDESV (reference sequence).

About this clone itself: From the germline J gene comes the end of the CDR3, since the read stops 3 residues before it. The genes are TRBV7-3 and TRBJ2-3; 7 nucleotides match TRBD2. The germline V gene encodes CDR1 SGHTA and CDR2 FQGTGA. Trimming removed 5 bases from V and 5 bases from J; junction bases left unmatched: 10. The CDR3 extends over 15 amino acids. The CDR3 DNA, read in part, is TGTGCCAGCAGCGTTAGCGGGTATACGGGAGATACG. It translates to CASSVSGYTGDT. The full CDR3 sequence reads CASSVSGYTGDTQYF.

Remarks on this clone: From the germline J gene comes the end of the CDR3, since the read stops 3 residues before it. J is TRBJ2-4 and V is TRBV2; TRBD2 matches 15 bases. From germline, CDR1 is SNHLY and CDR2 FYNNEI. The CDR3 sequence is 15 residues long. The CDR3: CASSRTSGGAIHQYF. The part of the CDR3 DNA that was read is TGTGCCAGCAGTAGGACTAGCGGGGGGGCTATTCAT.

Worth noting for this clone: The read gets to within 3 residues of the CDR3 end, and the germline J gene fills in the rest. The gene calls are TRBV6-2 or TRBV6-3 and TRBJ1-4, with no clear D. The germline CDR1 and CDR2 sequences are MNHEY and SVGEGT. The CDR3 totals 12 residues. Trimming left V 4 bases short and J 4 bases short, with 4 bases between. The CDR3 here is CASSSGNEKLFF. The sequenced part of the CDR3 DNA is TGTGCCAGCAGTTCCGGTAATGAAAAA.

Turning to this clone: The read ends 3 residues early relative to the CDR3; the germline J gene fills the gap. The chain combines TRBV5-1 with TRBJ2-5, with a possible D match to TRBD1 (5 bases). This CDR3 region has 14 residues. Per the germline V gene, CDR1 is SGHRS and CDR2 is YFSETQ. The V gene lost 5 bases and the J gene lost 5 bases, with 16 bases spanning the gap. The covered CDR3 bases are TGCGCCAGCAGTGACGGACACCCCCGGGAGACC. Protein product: CASSDGHPRET. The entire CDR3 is CASSDGHPRETQYF.